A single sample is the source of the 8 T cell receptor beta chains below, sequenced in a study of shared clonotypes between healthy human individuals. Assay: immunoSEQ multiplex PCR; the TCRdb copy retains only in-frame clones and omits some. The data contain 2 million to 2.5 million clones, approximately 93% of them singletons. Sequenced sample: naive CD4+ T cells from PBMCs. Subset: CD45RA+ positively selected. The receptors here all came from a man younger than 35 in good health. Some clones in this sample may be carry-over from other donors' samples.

CDR3 bases: TGTGCCAGTAGTATCCCGGGACAGGGACGGTATGGCTACACCTTC. Translating gives CASSIPGQGRYGYTF. The rearrangement joins TRBV19 to TRBJ1-2, with TRBD1 matching over 9 bases. Germline CDR1 and CDR2: LNHDA and SQIVND (reference sequence). The CDR3 length is 15 residues. V shed 3 bases, J shed 5 bases, and the junction held 7 bases outside the gene matches.

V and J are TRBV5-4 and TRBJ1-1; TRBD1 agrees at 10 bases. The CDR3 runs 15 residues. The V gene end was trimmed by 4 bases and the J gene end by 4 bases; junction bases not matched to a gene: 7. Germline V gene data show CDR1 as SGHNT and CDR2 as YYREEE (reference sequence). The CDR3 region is CASSRRQGALTEAFF. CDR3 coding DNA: TGTGCCAGCAGCCGGAGACAGGGGGCGCTCACTGAAGCTTTCTTT.

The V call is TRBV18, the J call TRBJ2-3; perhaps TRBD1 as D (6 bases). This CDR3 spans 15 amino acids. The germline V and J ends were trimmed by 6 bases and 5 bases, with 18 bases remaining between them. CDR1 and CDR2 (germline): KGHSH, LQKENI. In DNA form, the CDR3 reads TGTGCCAGCTCTCTCGACAGGACTGTGGGAGATACGCAGTATTTT. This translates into CASSLDRTVGDTQYF.

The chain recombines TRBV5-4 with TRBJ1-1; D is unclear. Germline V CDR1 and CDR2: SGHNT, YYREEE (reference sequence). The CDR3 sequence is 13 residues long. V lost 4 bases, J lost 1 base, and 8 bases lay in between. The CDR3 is CASSKDPNTEAFF. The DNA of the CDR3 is TGTGCCAGCAGCAAGGACCCGAACACTGAAGCTTTCTTT.

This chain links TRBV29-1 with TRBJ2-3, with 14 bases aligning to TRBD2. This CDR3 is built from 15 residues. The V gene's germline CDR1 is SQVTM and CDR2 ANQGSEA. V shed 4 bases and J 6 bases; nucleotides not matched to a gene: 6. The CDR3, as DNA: TGCAGCGTTGTGGGACTAGCGGGGGCCCCCGATACGCAGTATTTT. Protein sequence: CSVVGLAGAPDTQYF.

This chain's CDR3 is CASATGGFTGELFF. The CDR3, as DNA: TGTGCCAGCGCCACAGGGGGCTTTACCGGGGAGCTGTTTTTT. The chain links TRBV28 to TRBJ2-2; 9 nucleotides agree with TRBD1. CDR1 is MDHEN and CDR2 is SYDVKM in the germline V gene. Trimming took 8 bases from V and 5 from J; bases not matched to a gene: 6. This CDR3 has 14 residues.

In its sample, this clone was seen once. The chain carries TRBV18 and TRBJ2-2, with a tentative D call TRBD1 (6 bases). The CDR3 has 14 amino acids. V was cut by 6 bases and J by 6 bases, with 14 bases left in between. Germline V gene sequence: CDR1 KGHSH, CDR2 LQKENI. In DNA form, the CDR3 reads TGTGCCAGCTCGACGGCAGGGGTGCCCGGGGAGCTGTTTTTT. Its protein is CASSTAGVPGELFF.

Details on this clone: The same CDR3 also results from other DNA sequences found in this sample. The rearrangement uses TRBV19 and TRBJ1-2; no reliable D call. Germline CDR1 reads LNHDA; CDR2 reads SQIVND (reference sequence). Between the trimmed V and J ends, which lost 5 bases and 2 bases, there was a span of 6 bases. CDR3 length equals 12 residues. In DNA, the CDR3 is TGTGCCAGTAGTCAAACGAACTATGGCTACACCTTC. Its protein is CASSQTNYGYTF.